Sequencing of this T cell receptor beta chain was carried out in a study of regulatory T cells in long-lasting Graves disease. Only a few counts were recorded for this clonotype. Relying on iRepertoire HTBI primers and Arm-PCR of CDR3 regions, the team built TCR beta libraries. Via MiXCR, TCRdb re-called the multiplex PCR reads, giving one row per CDR3 protein. The sample contains a few hundred thousand distinct CDR3 sequences, about a quarter of which appear only once. Time point indicated: persistent/refractory GD, antithyroid drugs over 5 years with positive TRAb. After RNA was extracted from PBMCs, the TCR library was made from it. This sequence was found in a female donor with Graves disease. This sample comprised peripheral blood mononuclear cells (PBMCs), obtained when the disease was refractory, from a patient treated with antithyroid drugs.

The CDR3 region has the DNA TGTGCCAGCAGCGCAAGCCCGGGGCAGTTCACTGAAGCTTTCTTT. Residues: CASSASPGQFTEAFF. The V and J genes are TRBV9 and TRBJ1-1, with D possibly TRBD1 on 5 matching bases. Germline V gene lookup returns CDR1 SGDLS and CDR2 YYNGEE. The CDR3 consists of 15 residues. The germline V and J ends were trimmed by 3 bases and 4 bases, with 16 bases remaining between them. The full variable domain, rest sourced from reference TRBV9 and TRBJ1-1, is DSGVTQTPKHLITATGQRVTLRCSPRSGDLSVYWYQQSLDQGLQFLIQYYNGEERAKGNILERFSAQQFPDLHSELNLSSLELGDSALYFCASSASPGQFTEAFFGQGTRLTVV.